This entry lists 2 T cell receptor beta chains sequenced from one sample in a study of shared clonotypes between healthy human individuals (TCRdb year 2020). To prepare the library, the immunoSEQ multiplex PCR assay was applied. The source is immuneACCESS, and TCRdb retained only in-frame sequences with V and J called. Part of the clones is not carried over; for the studies checked, unresolved V genes explain less than half of this, and the remainder is unexplained. This sample has about 550,000 clones in its table, and nearly 97% of those were observed once. The ten largest clones take up about 0.11% of the sample. CD8 naive samples were obtained by positive selection for CCR7 among CD45RO-negative cells, yielding a CD45RA+CCR7+ population from which TemRA cells were excluded. Sequencing input: naive CD8+ T cells sorted from blood. Read against the paper, the sample's cell subset or site label means: CD45RA+CCR7+. The source is a young woman in good health.

The chain couples TRBV2 to TRBJ1-3; D gene uncertain. Trimming took off 4 bases at V and 0 bases at J, with 10 bases between the two ends. Germline V gene lookup returns CDR1 SNHLY and CDR2 FYNNEI. The length of the CDR3 is 15 residues. Here the CDR3 reads CASSGRVDSGNTIYF. The CDR3 nucleotides are TGTGCCAGCAGTGGGCGAGTGGACTCTGGAAACACCATATATTTT.

To note about this clone: Different DNA sequences within this sample yield the same CDR3. The V and J genes are TRBV10-1 and TRBJ2-7, with no clear D. The CDR3 has 11 residues. V lost 3 bases, J lost 3 bases, and 3 bases lay in between. Looked up from germline, CDR1 is WNHNN and CDR2 is SYGVQD (reference sequence). CDR3 protein: CASSDSYEQYF. DNA of the CDR3: TGCGCCAGCAGTGACAGCTACGAGCAGTACTTC.